The 28 T cell receptor beta chains in this list originate from one sample, sequenced in a study of chemoradiotherapy in HPV16-positive cancers. The protocol was immunoSEQ multiplex PCR, while the TCRdb copy is restricted to in-frame clones and leaves out a portion. The sample contains roughly 39,000 clones, around 82% of which appear only once. Sequenced here: blood, sampled from a patient who underwent chemoradiotherapy. Receptor source: a human donor with HPV-associated anogenital cancer.

This clone has only a few counts. The chain combines TRBV5-6 with TRBJ1-2, with unresolved D. Germline lookup yields CDR1 SGHDT and CDR2 YYEEEE. Trimming took 0 bases from V and 4 from J, leaving 13 bases between them. This CDR3 comprises 15 residues. The CDR3 loop is CASSLAGPGGYGYTF. In DNA form, the CDR3 reads TGTGCCAGCAGCTTGGCGGGCCCTGGCGGCTATGGCTACACCTTC.

The V call is TRBV5-1, the J call TRBJ2-1; TRBD2 matches at 16 bases. The CDR3 consists of 17 residues. Per the germline V gene, CDR1 is SGHRS and CDR2 is YFSETQ. V lost 4 bases, J lost 6 bases, and 7 bases stayed unmatched. CDR3: CASSGPGTSGGGNEQFF. CDR3 in DNA: TGCGCCAGCAGCGGTCCCGGGACTAGCGGGGGGGGCAATGAGCAGTTCTTC.

The chain couples TRBV12-5 to TRBJ1-2; D unresolved. Germline CDR1 LGHNT, CDR2 FRNRAP. The CDR3 loop spans 13 amino acids. V lost 7 bases and J lost 6, with 15 bases in between. In nucleotides, the CDR3 is TGTGCTAGTGCTTTCGATTTAGGGAATGGCTACACCTTC. Its protein product is CASAFDLGNGYTF.

J is TRBJ1-2 and V is TRBV6-5; unclear D gene. The CDR3 is 15 amino acids. Deletions cut 5 bases from V and 6 bases from J, with 19 bases between. CDR1 and CDR2 from the germline V gene are MNHEY and SVGAGI. CDR3 in DNA: TGTGCCAGCAGTCGGCCGGGTTCCGGATGGGATGGCTACACCTTC. It specifies CASSRPGSGWDGYTF.

V and J are TRBV7-9 and TRBJ2-6; D unclear. V was pared by 4 bases and J by 4 bases, with 14 bases between. Germline values: CDR1 SEHNR, CDR2 FQNEAQ (reference sequence). The length of the CDR3 is 16 residues. The CDR3 DNA follows: TGTGCCAGCAGCTCCCAAACTTTTTCAGGGGCCAACGTCCTGACTTTC. This sequence encodes CASSSQTFSGANVLTF.

This chain links TRBV13 with TRBJ2-7; the D is unclear. Germline assignment: CDR1 PRHDT and CDR2 FYEKMQ (reference sequence). The CDR3 contains 12 residues. Trimming took off 3 bases at V and 1 base at J, with 4 bases between the two ends. DNA of the CDR3: TGTGCCAGCAGCTTCGGATCCTACGAGCAGTACTTC. This gives the protein CASSFGSYEQYF.

The chain carries TRBV13 and TRBJ1-5; 12 bases match TRBD1. Germline assignment: CDR1 PRHDT and CDR2 FYEKMQ (reference sequence). The CDR3 runs 19 residues. V dropped 5 bases and J dropped 5; count of bases not matched to a gene: 16. CDR3 DNA: TGTGCCAGCAGCCCCCTGGGACAGGGGGCTCTGGGTCTCGATCAGCCCCAGCATTTT. Residues: CASSPLGQGALGLDQPQHF.

This clone has a handful of counts. The CDR3 is CASSPILGPANEQFF. CDR3 sequence (DNA): TGTGCCAGCTCACCAATTTTAGGACCGGCCAATGAGCAGTTCTTC. The chain couples TRBV18 to TRBJ2-1; no clear D gene. The CDR3 is made up of 15 amino acids. CDR1 and CDR2 (germline): KGHSH, LQKENI. The V end was cut by 2 bases, the J end by 6 bases, with 14 bases between.

The chain employs TRBV7-2 and TRBJ1-4; D is ambiguous. Germline V gene sequence: CDR1 SGHTA, CDR2 FQGNSA. The CDR3 totals 14 residues. V was shortened by 1 base and J by 3 bases, with 6 bases between the two germline ends. The CDR3 bases are TGTGCCAGCAGCTTAGGGAGCCCTAATGAAAAACTGTTTTTT. It is translated as CASSLGSPNEKLFF.

The rearrangement links TRBV15 to TRBJ2-7, with a tentative D call TRBD1 (6 bases). The CDR3 length is 13 residues. Germline CDR1 reads LNHNV; CDR2 reads YYDKDF (reference sequence). Trimming removed 6 bases at V and 5 bases at J, with 14 bases between. The CDR3 DNA sequence: TGTGCCACCAGTTTAGACAGGCGGGACGAGCAGTACTTC. Amino acids: CATSLDRRDEQYF.

This clone was observed a few times. The chain joins TRBV5-6 to TRBJ1-2, with D uncertain. The CDR3 sequence is 13 residues long. The germline V gene has CDR1 SGHDT and CDR2 YYEEEE. Trimming cost V 4 bases and J 8 bases, with 15 bases left between them. The CDR3 sequence is CASSPTLAEGYTF. The CDR3 DNA reads as TGTGCCAGCAGCCCGACACTGGCTGAGGGCTACACCTTC.

This clone was seen a handful of times. The V and J genes are TRBV6-6 and TRBJ2-7; the D call may be TRBD1 or TRBD2 (5 bases each). This CDR3 comprises 13 residues. Trimming took off 6 bases at V and 3 bases at J, with 12 bases between the two ends. Germline V gene lookup returns CDR1 MNHNY and CDR2 SVGAGI (reference sequence). CDR3 sequence: CASSPGQFYEQYF. Here the CDR3 DNA reads TGTGCCAGCAGCCCGGGGCAATTCTACGAGCAGTACTTC.

The rearrangement joins TRBV7-7 to TRBJ2-5, with TRBD1 identical over 7 bases. The V segment lost 5 bases and the J segment 5 bases; nucleotides outside the gene matches: 8. Germline assignment: CDR1 SSHAT and CDR2 FNYEAQ (reference sequence). This CDR3 is 14 amino acids long. CDR3 region: CASSHTGAEETQYF. The CDR3 DNA follows: TGTGCCAGCAGCCACACAGGGGCCGAGGAGACCCAGTACTTC.

The chain's CDR3 is CAISNTGQGGGEQYF. In nucleotides, the CDR3 is TGTGCCATCAGCAATACTGGACAGGGTGGAGGCGAGCAGTACTTC. The V gene is TRBV10-3, the J gene TRBJ2-7, with 8 bases that match TRBD1. Trimming at V came to 6 bases and at J to 6 bases, leaving 13 bases not matched to a gene. Looked up from germline, CDR1 is ENHRY and CDR2 is SYGVKD. The CDR3 totals 15 residues.

The rearrangement uses TRBV4-1 and TRBJ1-1, with no clear D. Germline V CDR1 and CDR2: MGHRA, YSYEKL. The CDR3 has 12 residues. The ends were cut back, 1 base at V and 10 bases at J, with 10 bases in the middle. The CDR3 loop is CASSQVGGLAFF. DNA of the CDR3: TGCGCCAGCAGCCAAGTAGGAGGTCTAGCTTTCTTT.

This chain joins TRBV5-1 and TRBJ2-2, with D unresolved. The V gene's germline CDR1 is SGHRS and CDR2 YFSETQ. Trimming stripped 0 bases from V and 7 bases from J, with 13 bases between. This CDR3 has 15 residues. The CDR3 DNA sequence: TGCGCCAGCAGCTTGGATTCCAGGTTAAACGGGGAGCTGTTTTTT. Translating it yields CASSLDSRLNGELFF.

The J gene is TRBJ2-5, the V gene TRBV15, with D perhaps TRBD2 (6 bases). Germline-derived CDR1 and CDR2 are LNHNV and YYDKDF (reference sequence). The CDR3 loop spans 14 amino acids. V was pared by 0 bases and J by 3 bases, with 8 bases between. CDR3 coding DNA: TGTGCCACCAGCAGAGAGCGGGGTAAAGAGACCCAGTACTTC. Residues: CATSRERGKETQYF. Full variable domain (outside the CDR3, taken from reference TRBV15 and TRBJ2-5): DAMVIQNPRYQVTQFGKPVTLSCSQTLNHNVMYWYQQKSSQAPKLLFHYYDKDFNNEADTPDNFQSRRPNTSFCFLDIRSPGLGDTAMYLCATSRERGKETQYFGPGTRLLVL.

This clone came up once. The chain is built from TRBV6-5 and TRBJ2-1; no definite D call. Between the trimmed V and J ends, which lost 4 bases and 0 bases, there was a span of 13 bases. CDR1 is MNHEY, CDR2 SVGAGI, per germline. This CDR3 contains 16 residues. CDR3 DNA sequence: TGTGCCAGCAGTTCCATTCAAGCGCTCTCCTACAATGAGCAGTTCTTC. As protein: CASSSIQALSYNEQFF.

The rearrangement links TRBV10-3 to TRBJ2-7; D gene uncertain. Deletions cut 8 bases from V and 6 bases from J, with 14 bases between. The CDR3 is 12 amino acids. Looked up from germline, CDR1 is ENHRY and CDR2 is SYGVKD. The chain's CDR3 is CAIGPSGLEQYF. In nucleotides, the CDR3 is TGTGCCATCGGCCCCTCGGGCCTCGAGCAGTACTTC.

The chain combines TRBV7-9 with TRBJ1-2, with D unclear. Trimming shortened V by 3 bases and J by 0 bases, and 8 bases separated the two germline ends. Germline loops: CDR1 SEHNR, CDR2 FQNEAQ (reference sequence). The CDR3 runs to 14 residues. The CDR3 reads CASSFDGSNYGYTF. For the CDR3, the DNA is TGTGCCAGCAGCTTTGACGGATCTAACTATGGCTACACCTTC.

The chain employs TRBV2 and TRBJ2-2, with 9 bases lining up with TRBD1. This CDR3 is built from 15 residues. Germline V gives CDR1 SNHLY, CDR2 FYNNEI. V dropped 8 bases and J dropped 2; count of bases not matched to a gene: 6. CDR3 in amino acids: CASYWTGENTGELFF. The CDR3 nucleotides are TGTGCCAGCTATTGGACAGGGGAAAACACCGGGGAGCTGTTTTTT. Drawing the rest from reference TRBV2 and TRBJ2-2, the complete variable domain is EPEVTQTPSHQVTQMGQEVILRCVPISNHLYFYWYRQILGQKVEFLVSFYNNEISEKSEIFDDQFSVERPDGSNFTLKIRSTKLEDSAMYFCASYWTGENTGELFFGEGSRLTVL.

This chain uses TRBV5-1 with TRBJ2-2; weak D call: TRBD1 (5 bases). CDR3 size: 13 residues. With 0 bases removed from V and 10 bases from J, the gap between germline ends came to 10 bases. Germline lookup yields CDR1 SGHRS and CDR2 YFSETQ. The CDR3 sequence is CASSLARVEELFF. DNA of the CDR3: TGCGCCAGCAGCTTGGCCAGGGTAGAGGAGCTGTTTTTT.

J is TRBJ2-3 and V is TRBV18; D not certain. Germline-derived CDR1 and CDR2 are KGHSH and LQKENI. The CDR3 is 15 residues long. V was clipped by 4 bases and J by 2 bases, with 13 bases between them. DNA of the CDR3: TGTGCCAGCTCACTATTGGCTGATTCCACAGATACGCAGTATTTT. Its translation: CASSLLADSTDTQYF.

This chain joins TRBV7-9 and TRBJ2-5, with D perhaps matching TRBD1 (6 bases). V lost 2 bases and J lost 3, with 10 bases in between. CDR1 is SEHNR and CDR2 is FQNEAQ in the germline V gene (reference sequence). The CDR3 extends over 14 amino acids. This chain's CDR3 is CASSLLAGEETQYF. The CDR3 nucleotides are TGTGCCAGCAGCTTATTGGCAGGGGAAGAGACCCAGTACTTC.

The CDR3, as DNA: TGTGCCAGCAGGTTATACTCGGGATCGAGAAATCAGCCCCAGCATTTT. Protein sequence: CASRLYSGSRNQPQHF. The V gene is TRBV5-6, the J gene TRBJ1-5; no clear D. V was cut by 5 bases and J by 4 bases, with 19 bases left in between. Germline V gives CDR1 SGHDT, CDR2 YYEEEE. The CDR3 totals 16 residues.

This chain links TRBV5-1 with TRBJ2-3, with 7 bases fitting TRBD2. Unmatched junction bases numbered 3, after V lost 2 bases and J lost 0 bases. This CDR3 region has 15 residues. Germline V gene sequence: CDR1 SGHRS, CDR2 YFSETQ. The CDR3 loop reads CASSFSGGSTDTQYF. CDR3 nucleotide sequence: TGCGCCAGCAGCTTCTCCGGGGGGAGCACAGATACGCAGTATTTT.

The rearrangement links TRBV27 to TRBJ1-2; D is possibly TRBD1 (5 bases). There are 13 residues in the CDR3. The germline V and J ends were trimmed by 6 bases and 2 bases, with 10 bases remaining between them. CDR1 is MNHEY, CDR2 SMNVEV, per germline (reference sequence). The CDR3 sequence is CASRDSLNYGYTF. The DNA for the CDR3 is TGTGCCAGCAGAGACAGCTTAAACTATGGCTACACCTTC.

The chain uses TRBV6-4 and TRBJ1-2; D ambiguous. The CDR3 sequence is 12 residues long. V lost 0 bases and J lost 6, with 5 bases in between. Germline V gives CDR1 MRHNA, CDR2 SNTAGT. The CDR3, as DNA: TGTGCCAGCAGTGACTCGGGGAATGGCTACACCTTC. Protein: CASSDSGNGYTF.